The present T cell receptor (beta chain) was sequenced within a study of long-term antiretroviral therapy in people with HIV. About the study: Sampling started about a decade before the 2015 immediate-ART recommendation. The study, taken as a whole, reports: Blood dating 2004 to 2017 may reflect older ART regimens. Data on ART adherence, viral resistance or therapy changes were unavailable.

This clone was counted between two and nine times. Its antigen remains unknown. The immunoSEQ assay was v3.0, run at survey level. The table came from immunoSEQ multiplex PCR; TCRdb's copy has only in-frame clones and leaves some out. This table holds roughly 16,000 clones, around 77% found once. CDR1 LGHNA and CDR2 YSLEER come from the germline V gene. The CDR3 sequence is 16 residues long. V lost 6 bases to trimming and J lost 5 bases; unmatched junction nucleotides: 13. The clonotype originates from a man aged 25-40 years with HIV. Sequenced material: unsorted PBMCs, taken less than 2.2 years before starting antiretroviral therapy. The chain carries TRBV4-3 and TRBJ2-5; 9 bases line up with TRBD2. The CDR3 nucleotides read TGCGCCAGCAGTAGCGTGCTAGCGGGAACGGTGGAGACCCAGTACTTC. Its protein product is CASSSVLAGTVETQYF.